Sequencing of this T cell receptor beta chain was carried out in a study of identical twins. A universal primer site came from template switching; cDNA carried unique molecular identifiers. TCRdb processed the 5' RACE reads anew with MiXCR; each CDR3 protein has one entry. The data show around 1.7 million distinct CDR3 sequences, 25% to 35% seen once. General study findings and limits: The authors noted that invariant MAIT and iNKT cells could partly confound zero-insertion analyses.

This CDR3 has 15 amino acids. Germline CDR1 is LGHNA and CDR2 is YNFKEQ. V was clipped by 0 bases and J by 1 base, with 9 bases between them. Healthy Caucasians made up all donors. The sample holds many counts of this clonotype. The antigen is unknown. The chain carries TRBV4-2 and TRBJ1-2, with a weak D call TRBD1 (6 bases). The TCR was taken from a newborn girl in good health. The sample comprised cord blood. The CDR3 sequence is CASSQDGGHNYGYTF. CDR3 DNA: TGTGCCAGCAGCCAAGATGGGGGACATAACTATGGCTACACCTTC.